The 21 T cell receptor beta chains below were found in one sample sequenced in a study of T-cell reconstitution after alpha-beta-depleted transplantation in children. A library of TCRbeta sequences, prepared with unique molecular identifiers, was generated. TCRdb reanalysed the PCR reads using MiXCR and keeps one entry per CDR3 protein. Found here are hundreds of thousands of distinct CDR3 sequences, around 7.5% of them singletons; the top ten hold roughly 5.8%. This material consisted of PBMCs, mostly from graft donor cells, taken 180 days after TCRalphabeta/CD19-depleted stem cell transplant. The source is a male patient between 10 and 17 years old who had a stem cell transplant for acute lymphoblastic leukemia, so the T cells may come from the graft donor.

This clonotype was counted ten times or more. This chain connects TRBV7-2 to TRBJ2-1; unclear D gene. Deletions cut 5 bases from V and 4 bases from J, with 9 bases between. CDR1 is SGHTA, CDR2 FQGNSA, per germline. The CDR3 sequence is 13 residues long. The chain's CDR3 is CASSRAPYNEQFF. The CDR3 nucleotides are TGTGCCAGCAGCCGGGCACCTTACAATGAGCAGTTCTTC.

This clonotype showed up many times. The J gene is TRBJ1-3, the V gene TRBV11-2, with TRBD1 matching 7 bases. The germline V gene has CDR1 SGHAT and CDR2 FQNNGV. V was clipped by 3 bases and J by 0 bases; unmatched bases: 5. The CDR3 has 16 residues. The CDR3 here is CASSFQQGFSGNTIYF. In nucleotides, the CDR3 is TGTGCCAGCAGCTTTCAACAGGGGTTCTCTGGAAACACCATATATTTT.

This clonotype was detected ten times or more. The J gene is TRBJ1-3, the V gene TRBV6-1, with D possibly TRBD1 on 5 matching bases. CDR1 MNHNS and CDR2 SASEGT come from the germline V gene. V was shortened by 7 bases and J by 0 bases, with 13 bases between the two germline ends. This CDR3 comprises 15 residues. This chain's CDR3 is CASTLGPRSGNTIYF. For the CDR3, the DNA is TGTGCCAGCACCCTGGGACCGCGCTCTGGAAACACCATATATTTT.

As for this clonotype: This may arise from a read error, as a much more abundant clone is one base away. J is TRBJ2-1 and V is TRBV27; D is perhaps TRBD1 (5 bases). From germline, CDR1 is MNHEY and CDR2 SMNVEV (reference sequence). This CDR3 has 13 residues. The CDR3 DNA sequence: TGTGCCAGCAGTATCAACCAGGGAAATGAGGAGTTCTTC. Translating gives CASSINQGNEEFF.

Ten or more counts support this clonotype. This CDR3 reads CSARDLQTVPNYGYTF. CDR3 coding DNA: TGCAGTGCTAGAGACCTACAGACAGTGCCTAACTATGGCTACACCTTC. The J gene is TRBJ1-2, the V gene TRBV20-1; TRBD1 might be the D (5 bases). Germline CDR1 and CDR2: DFQATT and SNEGSKA (reference sequence). V dropped 0 bases and J dropped 0 bases, with 14 bases sitting between them. The CDR3 has 16 amino acids.

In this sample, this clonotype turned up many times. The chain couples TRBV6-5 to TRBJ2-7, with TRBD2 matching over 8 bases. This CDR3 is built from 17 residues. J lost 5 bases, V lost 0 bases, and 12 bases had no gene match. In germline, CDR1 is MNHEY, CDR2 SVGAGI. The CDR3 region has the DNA TGTGCCAGCAGTTACTCGGGGTCTCGCGGGGGGCCGGACGAGCAGTACTTC. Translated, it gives CASSYSGSRGGPDEQYF.

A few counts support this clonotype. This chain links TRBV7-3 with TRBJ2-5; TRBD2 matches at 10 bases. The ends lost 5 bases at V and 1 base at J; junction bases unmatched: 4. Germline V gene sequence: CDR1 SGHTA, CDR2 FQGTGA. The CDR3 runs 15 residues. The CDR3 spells CASSRSGGIQETQYF. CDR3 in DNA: TGTGCCAGCAGCCGTAGCGGGGGGATCCAAGAGACCCAGTACTTC.

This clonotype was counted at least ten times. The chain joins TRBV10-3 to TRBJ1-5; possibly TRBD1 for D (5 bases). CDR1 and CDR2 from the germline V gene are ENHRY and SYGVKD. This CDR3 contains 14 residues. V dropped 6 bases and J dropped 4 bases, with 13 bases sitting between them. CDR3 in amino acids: CAIRTTGLNQPQHF. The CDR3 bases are TGTGCCATCAGGACTACGGGACTGAATCAGCCCCAGCATTTT.

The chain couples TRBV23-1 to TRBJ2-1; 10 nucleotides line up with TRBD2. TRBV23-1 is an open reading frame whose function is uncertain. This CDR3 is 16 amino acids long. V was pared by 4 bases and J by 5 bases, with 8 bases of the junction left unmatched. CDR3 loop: CASSPLSGRADNEQFF. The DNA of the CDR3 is TGCGCCAGCAGTCCACTGAGCGGGAGGGCCGACAATGAGCAGTTCTTC.

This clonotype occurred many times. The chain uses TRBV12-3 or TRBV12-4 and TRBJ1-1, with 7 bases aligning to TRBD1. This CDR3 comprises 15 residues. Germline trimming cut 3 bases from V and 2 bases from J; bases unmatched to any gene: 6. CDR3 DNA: TGTGCCAGCAGTTTGATGACAGGGTTCAACACTGAAGCTTTCTTT. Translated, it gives CASSLMTGFNTEAFF.

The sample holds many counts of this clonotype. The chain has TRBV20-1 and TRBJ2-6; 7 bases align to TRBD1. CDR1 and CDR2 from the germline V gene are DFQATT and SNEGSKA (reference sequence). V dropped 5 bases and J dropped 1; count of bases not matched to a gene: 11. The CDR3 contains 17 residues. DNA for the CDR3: TGCAGTGCTCCCGCGAATGACAGGGAGTCTGGGGCCAACGTCCTGACTTTC. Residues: CSAPANDRESGANVLTF.

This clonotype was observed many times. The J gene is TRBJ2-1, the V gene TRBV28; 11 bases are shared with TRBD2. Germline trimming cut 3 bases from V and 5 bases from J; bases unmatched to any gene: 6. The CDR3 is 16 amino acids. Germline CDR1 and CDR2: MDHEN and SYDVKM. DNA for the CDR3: TGTGCCAGCAGTTTTTACCCGACTAGCGGGAACAATGAGCAGTTCTTC. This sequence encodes CASSFYPTSGNNEQFF. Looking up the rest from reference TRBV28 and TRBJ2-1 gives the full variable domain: DVKVTQSSRYLVKRTGEKVFLECVQDMDHENMFWYRQDPGLGLRLIYFSYDVKMKEKGDIPEGYSVSREKKERFSLILESASTNQTSMYLCASSFYPTSGNNEQFFGPGTRLTVL.

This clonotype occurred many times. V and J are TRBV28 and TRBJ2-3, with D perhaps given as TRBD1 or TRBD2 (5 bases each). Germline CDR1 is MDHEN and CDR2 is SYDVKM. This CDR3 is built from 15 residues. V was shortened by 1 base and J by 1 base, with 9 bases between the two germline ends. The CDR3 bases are TGTGCCAGCAGTTTATACGTGGGACGCACAGATACGCAGTATTTT. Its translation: CASSLYVGRTDTQYF. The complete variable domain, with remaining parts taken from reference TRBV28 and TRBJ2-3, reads DVKVTQSSRYLVKRTGEKVFLECVQDMDHENMFWYRQDPGLGLRLIYFSYDVKMKEKGDIPEGYSVSREKKERFSLILESASTNQTSMYLCASSLYVGRTDTQYFGPGTRLTVL.

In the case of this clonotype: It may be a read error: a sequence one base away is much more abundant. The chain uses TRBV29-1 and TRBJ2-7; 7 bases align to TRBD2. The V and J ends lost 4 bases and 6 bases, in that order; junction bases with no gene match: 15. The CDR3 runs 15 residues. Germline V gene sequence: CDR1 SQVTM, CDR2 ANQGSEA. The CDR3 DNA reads TGCAGCGTTGGTTGGAGGCTAGCGGCAGAAAGCGAGCAGTACTTC. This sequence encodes CSVGWRLAAESEQYF.

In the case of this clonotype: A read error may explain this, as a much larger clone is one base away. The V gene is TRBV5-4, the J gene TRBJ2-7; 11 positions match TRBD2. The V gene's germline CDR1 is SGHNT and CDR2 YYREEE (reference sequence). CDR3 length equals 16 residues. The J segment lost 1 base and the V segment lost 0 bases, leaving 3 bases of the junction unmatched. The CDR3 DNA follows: TGTGCCAGCAGCTTGGGGGGACTAGCGGTTTCCTACGAGCAGTACTTC. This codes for CASSLGGLAVSYEQYF.

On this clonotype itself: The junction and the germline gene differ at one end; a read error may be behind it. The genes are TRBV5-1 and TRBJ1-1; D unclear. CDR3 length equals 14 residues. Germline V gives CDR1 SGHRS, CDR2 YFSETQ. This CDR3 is CASSLLTLNTEALF. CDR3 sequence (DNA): TGCGCCAGCAGCTTACTGACTCTGAACACTGAAGCTCTCTTT. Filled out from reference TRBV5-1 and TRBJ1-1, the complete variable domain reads KAGVTQTPRYLIKTRGQQVTLSCSPISGHRSVSWYQQTPGQGLQFLFEYFSETQRNKGNFPGRFSGRQFSNSRSEMNVSTLELGDSALYLCASSLLTLNTEALFGQGTRLTVV.

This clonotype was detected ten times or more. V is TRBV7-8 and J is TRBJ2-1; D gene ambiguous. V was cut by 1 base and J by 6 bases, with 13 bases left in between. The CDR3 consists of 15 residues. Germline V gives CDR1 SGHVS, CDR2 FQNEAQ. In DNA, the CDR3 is TGTGCCAGCAGCTTAGGTGGAACGTGGGGCAATGAGCAGTTCTTC. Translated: CASSLGGTWGNEQFF.

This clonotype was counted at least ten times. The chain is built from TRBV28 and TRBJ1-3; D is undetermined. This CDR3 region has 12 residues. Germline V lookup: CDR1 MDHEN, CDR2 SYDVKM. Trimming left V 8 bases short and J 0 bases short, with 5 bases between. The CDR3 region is CASVSSGNTIYF. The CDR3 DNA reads TGTGCCAGCGTCAGCTCTGGAAACACCATATATTTT.

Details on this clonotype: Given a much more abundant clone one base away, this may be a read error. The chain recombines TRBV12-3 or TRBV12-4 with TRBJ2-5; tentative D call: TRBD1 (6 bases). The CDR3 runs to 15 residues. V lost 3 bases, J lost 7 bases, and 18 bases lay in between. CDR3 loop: CASSLSPGEGGTQYF. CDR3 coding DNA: TGTGCCAGCAGTTTGAGCCCAGGGGAAGGAGGGACCCAGTACTTC.

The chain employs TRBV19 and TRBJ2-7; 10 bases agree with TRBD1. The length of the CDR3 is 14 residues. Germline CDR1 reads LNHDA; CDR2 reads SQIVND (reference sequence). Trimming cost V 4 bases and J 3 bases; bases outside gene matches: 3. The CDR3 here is CASSRRDRGYEQYF. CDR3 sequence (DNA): TGTGCCAGTAGTAGACGGGACAGGGGCTACGAGCAGTACTTC.

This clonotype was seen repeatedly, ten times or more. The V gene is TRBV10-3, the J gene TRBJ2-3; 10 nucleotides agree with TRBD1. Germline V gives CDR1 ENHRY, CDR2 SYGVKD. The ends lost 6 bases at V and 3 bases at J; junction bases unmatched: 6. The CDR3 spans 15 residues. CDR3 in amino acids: CAISPGTGVTDTQYF. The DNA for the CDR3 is TGTGCCATCAGCCCCGGGACAGGGGTGACAGATACGCAGTATTTT.